The rows below give T cell receptor beta chains drawn from one sample of a study of OX40 agonist ivuxolimab in advanced cancers. Using immunoSEQ multiplex PCR, the repertoire was profiled, and TCRdb retains in-frame clones only, with some absent. The sample yields 42,000 or so clones, approximately 90% seen once. The sequencing used CD4+ or CD8+ T cells sorted from blood, collected in a trial of the OX40 agonist ivuxolimab. The receptors derive from an adult with an advanced solid tumor such as melanoma, head and neck, liver or kidney cancer. The CDR3 runs from the conserved cysteine through the conserved F or W. D genes are given only for firm matches. Rows may omit the clone size; those that give it use once, few, many or a size class.

v_call,d_call,clone_size,j_call,cdr3_aa,cdr3_nt
TRBV14,-,few,TRBJ2-3,CASSQVAQAHTDTQYF,TGTGCCAGCAGCCAAGTAGCCCAGGCCCACACAGATACGCAGTATTTT
TRBV19,-,once,TRBJ2-6,CASSMWGRSSGANVLTF,TGTGCCAGTAGTATGTGGGGGCGAAGCTCTGGGGCCAACGTCCTGACTTTC
TRBV19,-,-,TRBJ2-1,CASSTTGYGSYNEQFF,TGTGCCAGTAGTACAACCGGGTACGGGTCCTACAATGAGCAGTTCTTC
TRBV21-1,-,-,TRBJ1-2,CASSAWTHLIYTF,TGTGCCAGCAGCGCCTGGACCCACCTAATCTACACCTTC
TRBV11-2,-,-,TRBJ1-1,CASSLGASGTEAFF,TGTGCCAGCAGCTTAGGGGCGTCAGGGACTGAAGCTTTCTTT
TRBV2,TRBD2,-,TRBJ2-4,CASTILAGGPYIQYF,TGTGCCAGCACCATACTAGCGGGGGGGCCGTACATTCAGTACTTC
TRBV19,TRBD1,-,TRBJ1-1,CASSPSLDRAANTEAFF,TGTGCCAGTAGCCCCTCGCTGGACAGGGCGGCGAACACTGAAGCTTTCTTT
TRBV10-3,-,-,TRBJ1-3,CAISDRPRRGNTIYF,TGTGCCATCAGTGACAGGCCGCGCCGAGGAAACACCATATATTTT
TRBV19,TRBD1,-,TRBJ1-3,CASSLSTGTGGRNTIYF,TGTGCCAGTAGTCTTAGCACCGGGACAGGAGGCCGAAACACCATATATTTT
TRBV15,TRBD2,-,TRBJ2-1,CATSSPGGGAGDNEQFF,TGTGCCACCAGCAGCCCGGGCGGTGGAGCGGGAGACAATGAGCAGTTCTTC
TRBV7-9,-,-,TRBJ2-2,CASSLATNTGELFF,TGTGCCAGCAGCTTAGCCACGAACACCGGGGAGCTGTTTTTT
TRBV13,-,-,TRBJ1-2,CASRRATGNFGYTF,TGTGCCAGCAGGCGGGCGACAGGAAATTTTGGCTACACCTTC
TRBV7-9,TRBD1,-,TRBJ2-5,CASSLTGGYRETQYF,TGTGCCAGCAGCCTGACAGGGGGCTATCGGGAGACCCAGTACTTC
TRBV6-6,-,-,TRBJ1-5,CASSIPSQPQHF,TGTGCCAGCAGTATTCCGAGTCAGCCCCAGCATTTT
TRBV10-3,-,-,TRBJ1-1,CAISESDRNTEAFF,TGTGCCATCAGTGAGTCTGACAGGAACACTGAAGCTTTCTTT
TRBV6-1,-,-,TRBJ2-7,CASQNYEQYF,TGTGCCAGCCAAAACTACGAGCAGTACTTC
TRBV9,TRBD2,-,TRBJ2-5,CASSVGSSGGLQETQYF,TGTGCCAGCAGCGTAGGGTCTAGCGGGGGTTTGCAAGAGACCCAGTACTTC
TRBV18,-,-,TRBJ2-2,CASSPTGTGELFF,TGTGCCAGCTCACCTACAGGGACCGGGGAGCTGTTTTTT
TRBV19,-,-,TRBJ1-5,CASSPSGRDQPQHF,TGTGCCAGTAGTCCATCCGGGAGGGATCAGCCCCAGCATTTT
TRBV30,TRBD1,-,TRBJ1-4,CAWSARQGAPANEKLFF,TGTGCCTGGAGTGCTCGACAGGGGGCGCCGGCTAATGAAAAACTGTTTTTT
TRBV9,-,-,TRBJ2-3,CASSVLGSAYEDTQYF,TGTGCCAGCAGCGTATTGGGATCTGCGTACGAAGATACGCAGTATTTT
TRBV18,-,-,TRBJ1-1,CASSPEGGVGTEAFF,TGTGCCAGCTCACCGGAAGGGGGGGTCGGCACTGAAGCTTTCTTT
TRBV28,-,-,TRBJ2-7,CASSFPDEQYF,TGTGCCAGCAGTTTTCCCGACGAGCAGTACTTC
TRBV15,TRBD1,-,TRBJ1-4,CATSRATGGDEKLFF,TGTGCCACCAGCAGGGCGACAGGGGGAGATGAAAAACTGTTTTTT
TRBV10-3,TRBD1,-,TRBJ1-6,CAISEAPPTQGGSYNSPLHF,TGTGCCATCAGTGAGGCCCCACCCACGCAGGGGGGATCCTATAATTCACCCCTCCACTTT
TRBV9,-,-,TRBJ2-1,CASSLPGGEQFF,TGTGCCAGCAGCCTCCCTGGGGGTGAGCAGTTCTTC
TRBV6-5,-,-,TRBJ1-4,CASSPGPREKLFF,TGTGCCAGCAGCCCCGGGCCCCGCGAAAAACTGTTTTTT
TRBV7-8,-,-,TRBJ2-3,CASSLEAPADTQYF,TGTGCCAGCAGCTTAGAGGCTCCGGCAGATACGCAGTATTTT
TRBV28,TRBD1,once,TRBJ1-2,CASSRQGGGYTF,TGTGCCAGCAGCAGACAGGGTGGTGGCTACACCTTC
TRBV7-9,-,-,TRBJ2-1,CASSLEGARGYNEQFF,TGTGCCAGCAGCTTAGAAGGGGCCAGAGGGTACAATGAGCAGTTCTTC
TRBV28,-,-,TRBJ2-2,CATWAGALNTGELFF,TGTGCCACCTGGGCCGGGGCTTTGAACACCGGGGAGCTGTTTTTT
TRBV6-5,TRBD1,-,TRBJ1-6,CASREGQGNSPLHF,TGTGCCAGCAGGGAAGGACAGGGGAATTCACCCCTCCACTTT
TRBV10-1,-,-,TRBJ2-4,CASSEDVGGQDIQYF,TGCGCCAGCAGTGAGGACGTGGGGGGGCAGGACATTCAGTACTTC
TRBV11-2,TRBD2,-,TRBJ2-1,CASSLVGLAGDKQFF,TGTGCCAGCAGCTTAGTGGGACTAGCGGGAGACAAGCAGTTCTTC
TRBV2,TRBD2,-,TRBJ2-7,CASSLSGGSYEQYF,TGTGCCAGCAGTCTTAGCGGGGGCTCCTACGAGCAGTACTTC
TRBV10-1,-,-,TRBJ1-1,CASITGYDTEAFF,TGCGCCAGCATTACAGGGTACGACACTGAAGCTTTCTTT
TRBV29-1,-,-,TRBJ1-2,CSVFEGSHGYTF,TGCAGCGTTTTTGAGGGTAGTCATGGCTACACCTTC
TRBV28,-,-,TRBJ1-2,CASSPGGLKDYGYTF,TGTGCCAGCAGCCCTGGTGGGCTGAAGGACTATGGCTACACCTTC
TRBV9,-,-,TRBJ1-1,CASSPGMGDQSGAFF,TGTGCCAGCAGCCCGGGGATGGGTGACCAGAGCGGAGCTTTCTTT
TRBV6-6,TRBD1,once,TRBJ2-7,CASSYMDRVFNEQYF,TGTGCCAGCAGTTATATGGACAGGGTCTTCAACGAGCAGTACTTC
TRBV6-1,-,-,TRBJ2-3,CASSEGRNTDTQYF,TGTGCCAGCAGTGAAGGGAGGAACACAGATACGCAGTATTTT
TRBV28,TRBD1,-,TRBJ1-2,CASSPGTGGPTNYGYTF,TGTGCCAGCAGTCCGGGGACAGGGGGTCCAACTAACTATGGCTACACCTTC
TRBV7-3,TRBD2,once,TRBJ2-1,CASSSGGVSYNEQFF,TGTGCCAGCAGCTCCGGGGGGGTTTCCTACAATGAGCAGTTCTTC
TRBV6-1,TRBD1,-,TRBJ1-2,CASSIRDSGLDGYTF,TGTGCCAGCAGTATACGGGACAGCGGGCTGGATGGCTACACCTTC
TRBV5-5,TRBD1,-,TRBJ1-5,CASSLGVQGGNQPQHF,TGTGCCAGCAGCTTGGGGGTACAGGGGGGCAATCAGCCCCAGCATTTT